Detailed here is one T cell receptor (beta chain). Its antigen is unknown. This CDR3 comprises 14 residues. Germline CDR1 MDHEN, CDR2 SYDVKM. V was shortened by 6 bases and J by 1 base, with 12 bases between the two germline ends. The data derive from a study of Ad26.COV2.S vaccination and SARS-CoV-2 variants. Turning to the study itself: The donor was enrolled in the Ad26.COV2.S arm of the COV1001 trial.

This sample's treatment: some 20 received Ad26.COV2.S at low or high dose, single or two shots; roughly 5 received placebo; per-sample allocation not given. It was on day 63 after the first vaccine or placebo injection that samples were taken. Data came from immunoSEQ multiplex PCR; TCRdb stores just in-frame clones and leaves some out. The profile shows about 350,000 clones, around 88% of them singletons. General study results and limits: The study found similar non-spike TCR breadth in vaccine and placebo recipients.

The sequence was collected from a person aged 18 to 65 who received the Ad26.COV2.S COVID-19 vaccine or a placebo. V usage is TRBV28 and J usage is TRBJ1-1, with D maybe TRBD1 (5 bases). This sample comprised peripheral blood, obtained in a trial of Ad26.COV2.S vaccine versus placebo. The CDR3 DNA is TGTGCCAGCAGACCTATCGGGGGGAACACTGAAGCTTTCTTT. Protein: CASRPIGGNTEAFF.